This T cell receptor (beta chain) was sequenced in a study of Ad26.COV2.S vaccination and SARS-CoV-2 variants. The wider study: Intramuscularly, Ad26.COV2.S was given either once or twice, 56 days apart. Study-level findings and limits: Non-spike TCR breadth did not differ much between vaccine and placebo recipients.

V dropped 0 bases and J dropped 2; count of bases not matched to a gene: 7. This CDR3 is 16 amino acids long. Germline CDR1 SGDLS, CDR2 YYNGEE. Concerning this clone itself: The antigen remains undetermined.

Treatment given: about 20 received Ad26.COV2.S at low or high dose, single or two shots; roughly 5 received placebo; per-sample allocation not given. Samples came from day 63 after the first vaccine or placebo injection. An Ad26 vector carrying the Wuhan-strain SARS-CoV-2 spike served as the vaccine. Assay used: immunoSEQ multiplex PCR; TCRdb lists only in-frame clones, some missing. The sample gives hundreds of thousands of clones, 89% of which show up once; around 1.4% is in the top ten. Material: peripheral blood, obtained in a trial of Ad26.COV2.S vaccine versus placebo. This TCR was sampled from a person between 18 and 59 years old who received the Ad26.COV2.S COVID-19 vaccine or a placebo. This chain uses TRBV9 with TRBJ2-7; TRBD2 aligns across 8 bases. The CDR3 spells CASSVALAAPPYEQYF. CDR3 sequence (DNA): TGTGCCAGCAGCGTAGCACTAGCGGCCCCCCCCTACGAGCAGTACTTC.